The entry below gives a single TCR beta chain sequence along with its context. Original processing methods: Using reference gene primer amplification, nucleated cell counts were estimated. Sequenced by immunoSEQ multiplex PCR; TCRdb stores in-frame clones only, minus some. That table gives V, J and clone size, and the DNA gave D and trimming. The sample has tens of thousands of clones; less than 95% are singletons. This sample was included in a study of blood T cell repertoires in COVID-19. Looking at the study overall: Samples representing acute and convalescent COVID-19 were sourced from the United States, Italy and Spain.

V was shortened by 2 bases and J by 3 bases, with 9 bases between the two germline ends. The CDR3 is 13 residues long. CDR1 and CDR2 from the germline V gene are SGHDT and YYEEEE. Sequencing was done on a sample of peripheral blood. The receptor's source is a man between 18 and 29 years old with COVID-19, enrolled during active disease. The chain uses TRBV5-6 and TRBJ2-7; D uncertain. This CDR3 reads CASSFRRLYEQYF. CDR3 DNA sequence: TGTGCCAGCAGCTTTCGGCGGCTCTACGAGCAGTACTTC.